This TCR beta chain was sequenced in a study of radiotherapy plus CTLA-4 blockade in lung cancer (dated by TCRdb to the late 2010s). About the investigation overall: Objective responses occurred in 15% to 20% of enrolled patients, and 30% to 35% achieved disease control.

The CDR3 sequence holds 16 residues, the cysteine and phenylalanine included. Solely the CDR3 DNA is kept, with 48 bases framed from the first base. Reading the germline V gene (reference sequence) gives CDR1 GTSNPN and CDR2 SVGIG. V sheds 4 bases and J sheds 0 bases, leaving 16 bases between their ends. Study-wide conclusions, independent of this receptor: After treatment with radiotherapy and ipilimumab, TCR clones that came from tumors expanded in the peripheral blood. The strongest predictors of response, as reported, were early dynamic changes in blood T cell clones along with a rise in serum interferon-beta after radiation.

The method was the immunoSEQ multiplex PCR assay. In its TCRdb copy, this immuneACCESS table keeps in-frame sequences only and misses some clones. Where compared with another copy, unresolved V genes explain less than half of these, and the others have no known cause. Recorded for this sample are about 49,000 clones; around 69% of them occurred a single time. The ten largest account for around 10% of the sample. To note about this clone: Its cognate antigen has yet to be identified. It has no much larger one-base neighbor in the sample; base qualities were not kept.

The study evaluated CTLA-4 blockade (ipilimumab) given together with focal radiation therapy in patients who had chemo-refractory metastatic non-small-cell lung cancer. Recombination joined TRBV30 with TRBJ1-3; the D gene is perhaps TRBD1, on 5 matching bases. This receptor was obtained from a human donor with non-small cell lung cancer who had stable disease on radiotherapy plus ipilimumab. The source material was peripheral blood, sampled from a patient treated with radiotherapy plus ipilimumab. The DNA sequence follows: TGTGCCTGGAATAGGCAGGGCGCCAGCTCTGGAAACACCATATATTTT. Translated, this gives CAWNRQGASSGNTIYF.